This section outlines one T cell receptor beta chain sequence together with its context. The antigen is unknown. The sample originates from a study of blood T cells in healthy people across ages. About the research overall: For every two T cells, template switching captured about one barcoded beta molecule. Study-level findings and limits: Strong correlation linked observed beta diversity and percent naive T cells. CMV infection status of these donors was not known.

The second PCR ran roughly 7 to 12 cycles with a sample-barcoded 5' primer and J-beta primers. TCRdb independently ran MiXCR on the 5' RACE reads; one entry per CDR3 protein. The sample lists 1 million to 1.2 million distinct CDR3 sequences; about two fifths were seen once. Germline trimming cut 6 bases from V and 3 bases from J; bases unmatched to any gene: 6. CDR1 is MNHNY, CDR2 SVGAGI, per germline (reference sequence). This CDR3 has 16 residues. Specimen: blood. The rearrangement joins TRBV6-6 to TRBJ1-4, with TRBD1 matching over 11 bases. This clonotype originated in a man younger than 35 in good health. Here the CDR3 DNA reads TGTGCCAGCAGCTCCGGGACAGGGGGTTCTAATGAAAAACTGTTTTTT. Amino acids: CASSSGTGGSNEKLFF.